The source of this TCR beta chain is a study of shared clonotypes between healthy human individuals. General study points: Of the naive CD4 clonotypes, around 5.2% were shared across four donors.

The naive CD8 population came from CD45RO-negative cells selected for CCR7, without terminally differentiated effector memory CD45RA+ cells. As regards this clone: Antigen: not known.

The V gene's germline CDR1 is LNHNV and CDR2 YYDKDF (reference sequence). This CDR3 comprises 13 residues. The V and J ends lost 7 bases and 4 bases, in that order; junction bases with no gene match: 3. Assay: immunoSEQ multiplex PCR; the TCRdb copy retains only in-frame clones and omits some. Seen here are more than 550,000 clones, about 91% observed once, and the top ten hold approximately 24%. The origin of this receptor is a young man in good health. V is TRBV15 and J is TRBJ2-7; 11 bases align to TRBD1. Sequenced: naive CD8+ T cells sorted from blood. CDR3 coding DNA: TGTGCCACCAAGGACAGGGGGCGATACGAGCAGTACTTC. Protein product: CATKDRGRYEQYF.